This T cell receptor beta chain came from a study of technical replicates of blood from a few donors. Trimming removed 6 bases from V and 7 bases from J; junction bases left unmatched: 8. Germline CDR1 MDHEN, CDR2 SYDVKM. The CDR3 covers 14 residues. The table came from immunoSEQ multiplex PCR; TCRdb's copy has only in-frame clones and leaves some out. This sample has 91,000 or so clones, with less than 95% found just once. Input material: T cells isolated from PBMCs. This sequence joins TRBV28 and TRBJ1-1; 10 positions agree with TRBD1. The TCR originated in a human donor in good health. CDR3 loop: CASSLRQGAGEAFF. In DNA form, the CDR3 reads TGTGCCAGCAGCCTGAGACAGGGGGCTGGTGAAGCTTTCTTT. The whole variable domain, remainder taken from reference TRBV28 and TRBJ1-1, is DVKVTQSSRYLVKRTGEKVFLECVQDMDHENMFWYRQDPGLGLRLIYFSYDVKMKEKGDIPEGYSVSREKKERFSLILESASTNQTSMYLCASSLRQGAGEAFFGQGTRLTVV.